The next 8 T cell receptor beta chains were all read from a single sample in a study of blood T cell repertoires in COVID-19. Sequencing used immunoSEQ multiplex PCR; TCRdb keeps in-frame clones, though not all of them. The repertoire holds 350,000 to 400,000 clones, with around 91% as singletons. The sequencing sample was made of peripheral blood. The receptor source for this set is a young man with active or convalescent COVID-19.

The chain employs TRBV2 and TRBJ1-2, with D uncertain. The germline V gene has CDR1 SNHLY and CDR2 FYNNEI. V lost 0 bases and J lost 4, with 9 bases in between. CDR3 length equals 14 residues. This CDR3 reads CASSEAGLAYGYTF. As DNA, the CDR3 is TGTGCCAGCAGTGAAGCAGGACTGGCCTATGGCTACACCTTC.

The CDR3 sequence: CAWERGGNSPLHF. The CDR3 bases are TGTGCCTGGGAGCGGGGTGGTAATTCACCCCTCCACTTT. The genes are TRBV30 and TRBJ1-6; D not resolved. Germline CDR1 GTSNPN, CDR2 SVGIG (reference sequence). Trimming removed 5 bases at V and 6 bases at J, with 11 bases between. The CDR3 is 13 residues long.

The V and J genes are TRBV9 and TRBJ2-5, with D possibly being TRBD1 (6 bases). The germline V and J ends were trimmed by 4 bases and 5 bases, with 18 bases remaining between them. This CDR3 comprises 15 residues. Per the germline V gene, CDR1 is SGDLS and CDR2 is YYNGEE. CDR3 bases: TGTGCCAGCAGCCCTTTGACAGGATTTCGGGAGACCCAGTACTTC. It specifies CASSPLTGFRETQYF.

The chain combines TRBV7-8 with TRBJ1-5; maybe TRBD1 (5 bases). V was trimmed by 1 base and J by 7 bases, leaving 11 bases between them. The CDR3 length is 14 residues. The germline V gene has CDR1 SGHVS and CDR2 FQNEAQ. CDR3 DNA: TGTGCCAGCAGCTTAGGCGGGGGAAGACAGCCCCAGCATTTT. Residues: CASSLGGGRQPQHF.

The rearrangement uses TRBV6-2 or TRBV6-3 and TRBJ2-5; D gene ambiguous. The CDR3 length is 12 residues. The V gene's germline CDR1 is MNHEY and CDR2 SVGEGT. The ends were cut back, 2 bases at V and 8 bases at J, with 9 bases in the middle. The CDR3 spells CASSYIGGTQYF. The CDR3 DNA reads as TGTGCCAGCAGTTACATCGGCGGTACCCAGTACTTC.

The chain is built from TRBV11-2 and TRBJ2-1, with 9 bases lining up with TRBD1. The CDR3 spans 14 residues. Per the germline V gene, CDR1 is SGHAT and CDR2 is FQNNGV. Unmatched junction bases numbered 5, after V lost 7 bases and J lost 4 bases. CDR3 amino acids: CASTPGQGYNEQFF. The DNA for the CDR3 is TGTGCCAGCACGCCGGGACAGGGATACAATGAGCAGTTCTTC.

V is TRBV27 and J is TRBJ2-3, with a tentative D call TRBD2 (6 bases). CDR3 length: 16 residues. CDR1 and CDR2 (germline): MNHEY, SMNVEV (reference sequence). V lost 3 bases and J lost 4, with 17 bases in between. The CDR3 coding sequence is TGTGCCAGCAGTTTGTCGATAGGAGGGTTTGCAGATACGCAGTATTTT. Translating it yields CASSLSIGGFADTQYF.

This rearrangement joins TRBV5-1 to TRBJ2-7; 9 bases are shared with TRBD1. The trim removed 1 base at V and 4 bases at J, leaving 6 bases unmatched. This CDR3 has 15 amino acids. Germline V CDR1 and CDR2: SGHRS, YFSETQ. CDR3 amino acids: CASSLITGGKYEQYF. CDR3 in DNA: TGCGCCAGCAGCTTGATTACAGGGGGCAAGTACGAGCAGTACTTC.